The T cell receptor (beta chain) under discussion was sequenced for a study of molecular identifiers for immune sequencing clone quantification. The germline V gene has CDR1 PRHDT and CDR2 FYEKMQ (reference sequence). This CDR3 is 13 amino acids long. MiXCR was run by TCRdb on the PCR reads, yielding one entry per CDR3 protein. The sample includes about 510,000 distinct CDR3 sequences, roughly 24% of them seen just once. In its sample, this clonotype was seen once. The antigen is unknown. The junction differs from germline at one of its ends, possibly a read error. General study findings and limits: Sharing of a barcode by identical TCR molecules could cause highly expanded clone sizes to be underestimated. Effector cells kept over 97% of their molecules in clones above 20 RNA copies, while naive cells kept under 1% there.

The material sequenced was naive CD8+ T cells from blood, with Jurkat cell RNA spiked in. Subset described: FACS-sorted CD8+CD4-CCR7+CD45RA+ naive T cells. This clonotype originated in a human donor in good health. Some libraries in this study had Jurkat cell RNA spiked in. V gene TRBV13 combines with J gene TRBJ2-2, with D possibly TRBD2 on 5 matching bases. The CDR3 bases are TGTGCCAGCAGCTTCCGTAACACCGGGGAGCTGCTTTTT. Its translation is CASSFRNTGELLF. The complete variable domain, with remaining parts taken from reference TRBV13 and TRBJ2-2, reads AAGVIQSPRHLIKEKRETATLKCYPIPRHDTVYWYQQGPGQDPQFLISFYEKMQSDKGSIPDRFSAQQFSDYHSELNMSSLELGDSALYFCASSFRNTGELLFGEGSRLTVL.